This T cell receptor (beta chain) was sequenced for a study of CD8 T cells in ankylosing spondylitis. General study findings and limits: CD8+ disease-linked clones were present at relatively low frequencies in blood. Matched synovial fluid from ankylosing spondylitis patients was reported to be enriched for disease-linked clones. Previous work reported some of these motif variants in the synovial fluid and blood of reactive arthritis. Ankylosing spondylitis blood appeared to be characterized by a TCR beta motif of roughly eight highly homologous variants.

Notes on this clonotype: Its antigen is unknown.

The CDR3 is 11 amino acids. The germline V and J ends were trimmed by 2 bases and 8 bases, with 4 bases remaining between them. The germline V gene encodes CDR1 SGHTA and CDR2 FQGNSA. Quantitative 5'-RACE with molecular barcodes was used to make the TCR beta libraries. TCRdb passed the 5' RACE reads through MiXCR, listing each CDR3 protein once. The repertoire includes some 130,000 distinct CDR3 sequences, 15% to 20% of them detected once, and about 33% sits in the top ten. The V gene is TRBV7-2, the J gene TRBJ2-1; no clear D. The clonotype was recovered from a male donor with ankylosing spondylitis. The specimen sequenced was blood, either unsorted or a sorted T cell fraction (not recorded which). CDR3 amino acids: CASSLPDEQFF. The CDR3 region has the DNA TGTGCCAGCAGCTTACCCGATGAGCAGTTCTTC.